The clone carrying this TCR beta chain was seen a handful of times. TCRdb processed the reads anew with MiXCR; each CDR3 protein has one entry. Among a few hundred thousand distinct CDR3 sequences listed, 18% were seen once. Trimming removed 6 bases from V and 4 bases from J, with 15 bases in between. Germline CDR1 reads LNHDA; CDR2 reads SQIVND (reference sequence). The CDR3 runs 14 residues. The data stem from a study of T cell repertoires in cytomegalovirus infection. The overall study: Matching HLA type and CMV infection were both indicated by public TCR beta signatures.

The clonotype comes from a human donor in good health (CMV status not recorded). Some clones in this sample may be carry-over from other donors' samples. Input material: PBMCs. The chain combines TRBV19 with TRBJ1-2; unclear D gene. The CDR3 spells CASSEQRRSYGYTF. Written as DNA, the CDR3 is TGTGCCAGTAGCGAGCAGCGCCGGAGCTATGGCTACACCTTC.